These 20 T cell receptor beta chains were all obtained from the same sample, sequenced in a study of blood T cell repertoires in COVID-19 (dated by TCRdb to about 2020). The library was obtained by the immunoSEQ multiplex PCR assay. TCRdb limited this immuneACCESS table to in-frame rearrangements with V and J called. A share of clones is missing; checked studies link under half to unresolved V genes, and the rest is unexplained. The sample includes approximately 38,000 clones, with 75% to 95% observed a single time. Approximately 6% of the sample is held by the ten biggest clonotypes. Sequenced sample: peripheral blood. The receptors shown here come from a woman of 80 years or more with acute or convalescent COVID-19.

The chain combines TRBV6-5 with TRBJ1-2; no definite D call. Trimming took 2 bases from V and 1 from J, leaving 5 bases between them. The germline CDR1 and CDR2 sequences are MNHEY and SVGAGI. This CDR3 has 13 amino acids. CDR3 nucleotides: TGTGCCAGCAGTTACCTAATTAACTATGGCTACACCTTC. This sequence encodes CASSYLINYGYTF.

This chain connects TRBV7-2 to TRBJ1-6; 8 bases line up with TRBD1. V lost 5 bases to trimming and J lost 7 bases; unmatched junction nucleotides: 7. CDR1 is SGHTA, CDR2 FQGNSA, per germline. This CDR3 has 15 amino acids. The CDR3 DNA reads as TGTGCCAGCAGCGGACAGGGACTGGAAAATTCACCCCTCCACTTT. This codes for CASSGQGLENSPLHF. Full variable domain (outside the CDR3, taken from reference TRBV7-2 and TRBJ1-6): GAGVSQSPSNKVTEKGKDVELRCDPISGHTALYWYRQSLGQGLEFLIYFQGNSAPDKSGLPSDRFSAERTGGSVSTLTIQRTQQEDSAVYLCASSGQGLENSPLHFGNGTRLTVT.

The sample holds a few counts of this clone. The chain links TRBV11-2 to TRBJ2-1, with D tentatively TRBD2 (6 bases). This CDR3 has 15 residues. Germline-derived CDR1 and CDR2 are SGHAT and FQNNGV. V shed 8 bases and J shed 5 bases, with 19 bases lying between them. In DNA form, the CDR3 reads TGTGCCAGCCGCTCGGTAACGGGGGTTCACAATGAGCAGTTCTTC. It translates to CASRSVTGVHNEQFF.

V usage is TRBV11-2 and J usage is TRBJ1-3; D gene unclear. The CDR3 loop spans 15 amino acids. Between the trimmed V and J ends, which lost 4 bases and 0 bases, there was a span of 10 bases. Germline lookup yields CDR1 SGHAT and CDR2 FQNNGV. The DNA of the CDR3 is TGTGCCAGCAGCTCCCGGGGTACCTCTGGAAACACCATATATTTT. It translates to CASSSRGTSGNTIYF.

V and J are TRBV2 and TRBJ2-2; D is unclear. The CDR3 is 14 residues long. The germline V gene encodes CDR1 SNHLY and CDR2 FYNNEI. V was clipped by 5 bases and J by 5 bases, with 12 bases between them. The CDR3 DNA reads TGTGCCAGCAGTATCTCACCGAGGACCGGGGAGCTGTTTTTT. Translated: CASSISPRTGELFF.

This clone has a single count. V usage is TRBV7-2 and J usage is TRBJ1-6, with no clear D. The CDR3 spans 13 residues. In germline, CDR1 is SGHTA, CDR2 FQGNSA. Trimming removed 1 base from V and 9 bases from J, with 7 bases in between. DNA for the CDR3: TGTGCCAGCAGCTTAGGTTCGGGTTCACCCCTCCACTTT. Protein product: CASSLGSGSPLHF. Looking up the rest from reference TRBV7-2 and TRBJ1-6 gives the full variable domain: GAGVSQSPSNKVTEKGKDVELRCDPISGHTALYWYRQSLGQGLEFLIYFQGNSAPDKSGLPSDRFSAERTGGSVSTLTIQRTQQEDSAVYLCASSLGSGSPLHFGNGTRLTVT.

V gene TRBV19 combines with J gene TRBJ1-5; 11 nucleotides align to TRBD1. V lost 6 bases and J lost 3; bases outside the gene matches: 4. Germline lookup yields CDR1 LNHDA and CDR2 SQIVND (reference sequence). The CDR3 sequence is 15 residues long. The CDR3 loop is CASRGTGGFNQPQHF. The CDR3 nucleotides are TGTGCCAGTAGGGGGACAGGGGGTTTCAATCAGCCCCAGCATTTT.

This clone was counted once. This chain joins TRBV6-1 and TRBJ1-4; 8 positions match TRBD1. There are 15 residues in the CDR3. Germline assignment: CDR1 MNHNS and CDR2 SASEGT. The V segment lost 2 bases and the J segment 5 bases; nucleotides outside the gene matches: 4. CDR3 DNA sequence: TGTGCCAGCAGTGAATTGGGACAGGTCAATGAAAAACTGTTTTTT. Amino acids: CASSELGQVNEKLFF.

V usage is TRBV10-3 and J usage is TRBJ2-2, with TRBD1 as a possible D gene (7 bases). The CDR3 runs to 15 residues. The V and J ends lost 4 bases and 6 bases respectively, with 15 bases between them. Germline lookup yields CDR1 ENHRY and CDR2 SYGVKD. DNA for the CDR3: TGTGCCATCAGTGGGAGGGGGCCCATGGCCGGGGAGCTGTTTTTT. The encoded protein is CAISGRGPMAGELFF.

This clone appeared once. The chain links TRBV2 to TRBJ1-4; 9 positions agree with TRBD1. Germline V CDR1 and CDR2: SNHLY, FYNNEI. The CDR3 runs to 14 residues. J was trimmed by 10 bases and V by 7 bases; bases with no gene match: 10. The DNA of the CDR3 is TGTGCCAGCACCTGGGGACAGGGTGGGGGAAAACTGTTTTTT. Translated, it gives CASTWGQGGGKLFF.

The chain has TRBV19 and TRBJ2-6, with 12 bases fitting TRBD1. The CDR3 totals 21 residues. V was pared by 1 base and J by 1 base, with 11 bases of the junction left unmatched. Germline V CDR1 and CDR2: LNHDA, SQIVND (reference sequence). CDR3 loop: CASSIGPGTGGTTSGANVLTF. In nucleotides, the CDR3 is TGTGCCAGTAGTATAGGCCCCGGGACAGGGGGCACCACTTCTGGGGCCAACGTCCTGACTTTC.

The V and J genes are TRBV6-5 and TRBJ1-1; 7 nucleotides align to TRBD1. This CDR3 contains 11 residues. J lost 11 bases, V lost 7 bases, and 7 bases had no gene match. Germline V gene data show CDR1 as MNHEY and CDR2 as SVGAGI. The CDR3 region is CASIDRARAFF. DNA for the CDR3: TGTGCCAGCATCGACAGGGCTCGGGCTTTCTTT.

This chain joins TRBV7-2 and TRBJ1-2; no definite D call. The germline V and J ends were trimmed by 5 bases and 6 bases, with 16 bases remaining between them. This CDR3 comprises 14 residues. In germline, CDR1 is SGHTA, CDR2 FQGNSA. CDR3 coding DNA: TGTGCCAGCAGCCCGGGGAGGGAAACTAATGGCTACACCTTC. This gives the protein CASSPGRETNGYTF.

The chain recombines TRBV5-1 with TRBJ2-2, with TRBD2 identical over 10 bases. Trimming removed 4 bases from V and 7 bases from J; junction bases left unmatched: 7. The V gene's germline CDR1 is SGHRS and CDR2 YFSETQ. The CDR3 loop spans 15 amino acids. Here the CDR3 DNA reads TGCGCCAGCAGCAGTGGGACTAGCGCTGGCGGGGAGCTGTTTTTT. This gives the protein CASSSGTSAGGELFF. Variable domain in full (rest from reference TRBV5-1 and TRBJ2-2): KAGVTQTPRYLIKTRGQQVTLSCSPISGHRSVSWYQQTPGQGLQFLFEYFSETQRNKGNFPGRFSGRQFSNSRSEMNVSTLELGDSALYLCASSSGTSAGGELFFGEGSRLTVL.

This chain joins TRBV2 and TRBJ2-5, with D tentatively TRBD1 (5 bases). Germline CDR1 reads SNHLY; CDR2 reads FYNNEI. Deletions cut 4 bases from V and 10 bases from J, with 10 bases between. The CDR3 covers 11 residues. The CDR3 loop reads CASSATAGQYF. CDR3 bases: TGTGCCAGCAGTGCGACAGCCGGCCAGTACTTC.

The V call is TRBV4-3, the J call TRBJ2-7; D is perhaps TRBD1 (6 bases). V was trimmed by 0 bases and J by 2 bases, leaving 11 bases between them. CDR1 is LGHNA, CDR2 YSLEER, per germline. This CDR3 has 15 residues. CDR3 bases: TGCGCCAGCAGCCAAGAGAGGACAGAGCCCTACGAGCAGTACTTC. Translated, it gives CASSQERTEPYEQYF.

This chain connects TRBV6-5 to TRBJ1-5, with 7 positions matching TRBD1. Germline values: CDR1 MNHEY, CDR2 SVGAGI. V lost 6 bases to trimming and J lost 2 bases; unmatched junction nucleotides: 4. The CDR3 is made up of 14 amino acids. CDR3 bases: TGTGCCAGCAGCCACGACAGGGGCAATCAGCCCCAGCATTTT. Amino acids: CASSHDRGNQPQHF.

This chain connects TRBV9 to TRBJ1-1, with 7 positions matching TRBD1. Germline assignment: CDR1 SGDLS and CDR2 YYNGEE. The V and J ends lost 4 bases and 6 bases, in that order; junction bases with no gene match: 12. The CDR3 is 15 amino acids. CDR3 coding DNA: TGTGCCAGCAGCCCAGGGGGGACACCCAACGCTGAAGCTTTCTTT. Translation gives CASSPGGTPNAEAFF. The full variable domain, its missing parts supplied by reference TRBV9 and TRBJ1-1, is DSGVTQTPKHLITATGQRVTLRCSPRSGDLSVYWYQQSLDQGLQFLIQYYNGEERAKGNILERFSAQQFPDLHSELNLSSLELGDSALYFCASSPGGTPNAEAFFGQGTRLTVV.

This clone was detected only a few times. The chain combines TRBV3-1 (or the pseudogene TRBV3-2) with TRBJ1-2; 12 positions match TRBD1. The V and J ends lost 6 bases and 5 bases, in that order; junction bases with no gene match: 13. The CDR3 length is 17 residues. Germline V gene sequence: CDR1 LGHDT, CDR2 YNNKEL (reference sequence). CDR3 in DNA: TGTGCCAGCAGTCAGCCGGGACAGGGGGCGCCTCCTTATGGCTACACCTTC. Translating gives CASSQPGQGAPPYGYTF.

This rearrangement joins TRBV4-3 to TRBJ1-6, with 11 bases that match TRBD1. Germline V gene sequence: CDR1 LGHNA, CDR2 YSLEER. The CDR3 is made up of 17 amino acids. Losses at the gene ends were 1 base for V and 9 bases for J; bases not matched to a gene: 8. The CDR3 DNA sequence: TGCGCCAGCAGCCAAGGAGCACGGGACAGGGGGAGTTCACCCCTCCACTTT. Residues: CASSQGARDRGSSPLHF.